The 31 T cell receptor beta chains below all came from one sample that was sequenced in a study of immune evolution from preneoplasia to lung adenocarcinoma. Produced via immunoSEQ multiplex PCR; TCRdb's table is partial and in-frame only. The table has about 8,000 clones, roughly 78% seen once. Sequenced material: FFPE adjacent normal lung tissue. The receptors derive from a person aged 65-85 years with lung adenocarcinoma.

The CDR3 reads CASSEQGYNYGYTF. CDR3 DNA sequence: TGTGCCAGCAGTGAACAGGGGTACAACTATGGCTACACCTTC. The genes are TRBV2 and TRBJ1-2; D possibly corresponds to TRBD1 (6 bases). Looked up from germline, CDR1 is SNHLY and CDR2 is FYNNEI. CDR3 length: 14 amino acids. V lost 2 bases to trimming and J lost 2 bases, with 9 bases between them.

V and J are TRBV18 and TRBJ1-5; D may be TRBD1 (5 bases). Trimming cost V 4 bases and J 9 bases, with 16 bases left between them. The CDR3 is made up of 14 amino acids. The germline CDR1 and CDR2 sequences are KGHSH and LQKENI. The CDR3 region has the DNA TGTGCCAGCTCACAACAGGTTCCCAATGGGCCCCAGCATTTT. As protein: CASSQQVPNGPQHF. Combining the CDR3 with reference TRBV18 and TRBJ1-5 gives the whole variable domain NAGVMQNPRHLVRRRGQEARLRCSPMKGHSHVYWYRQLPEEGLKFMVYLQKENIIDESGMPKERFSAEFPKEGPSILRIQQVVRGDSAAYFCASSQQVPNGPQHFGDGTRLSIL.

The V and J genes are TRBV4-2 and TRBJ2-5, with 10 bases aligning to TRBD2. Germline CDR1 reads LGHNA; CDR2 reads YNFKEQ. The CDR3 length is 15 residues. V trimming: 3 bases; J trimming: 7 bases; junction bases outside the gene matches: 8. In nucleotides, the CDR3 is TGTGCCAGCAGCCAGACGACTAGCGGGCAGGGGACCCAGTACTTC. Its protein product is CASSQTTSGQGTQYF.

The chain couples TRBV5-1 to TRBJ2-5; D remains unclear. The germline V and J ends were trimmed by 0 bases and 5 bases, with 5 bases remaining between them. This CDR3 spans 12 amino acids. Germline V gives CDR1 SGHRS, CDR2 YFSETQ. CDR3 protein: CASSLAGETQYF. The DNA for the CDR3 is TGCGCCAGCAGCTTGGCTGGCGAGACCCAGTACTTC. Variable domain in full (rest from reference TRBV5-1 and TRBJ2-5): KAGVTQTPRYLIKTRGQQVTLSCSPISGHRSVSWYQQTPGQGLQFLFEYFSETQRNKGNFPGRFSGRQFSNSRSEMNVSTLELGDSALYLCASSLAGETQYFGPGTRLLVL.

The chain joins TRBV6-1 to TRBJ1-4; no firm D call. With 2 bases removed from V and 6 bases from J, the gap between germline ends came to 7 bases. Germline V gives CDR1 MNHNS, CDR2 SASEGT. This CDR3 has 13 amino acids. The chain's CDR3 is CASSEQEHEKLFF. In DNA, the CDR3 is TGTGCCAGCAGTGAACAGGAGCATGAAAAACTGTTTTTT.

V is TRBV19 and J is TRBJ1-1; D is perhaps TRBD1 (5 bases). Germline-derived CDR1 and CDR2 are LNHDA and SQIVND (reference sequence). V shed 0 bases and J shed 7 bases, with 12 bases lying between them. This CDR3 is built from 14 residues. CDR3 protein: CASSIDPGSDEAFF. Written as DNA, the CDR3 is TGTGCCAGTAGTATAGATCCAGGGTCGGATGAAGCTTTCTTT.

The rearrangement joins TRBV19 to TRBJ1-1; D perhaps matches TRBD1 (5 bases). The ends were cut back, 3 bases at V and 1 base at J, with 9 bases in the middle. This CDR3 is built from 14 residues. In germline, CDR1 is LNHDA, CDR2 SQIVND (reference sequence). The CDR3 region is CASSISGKNTEAFF. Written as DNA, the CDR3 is TGTGCCAGTAGTATTTCAGGGAAGAACACTGAAGCTTTCTTT.

Here the CDR3 reads CASSMGTFQPQHF. DNA of the CDR3: TGTGCCAGTAGTATGGGTACCTTTCAGCCCCAGCATTTT. This rearrangement joins TRBV19 to TRBJ1-5; D gene unclear. CDR3 length equals 13 residues. Per germline, CDR1 LNHDA and CDR2 SQIVND (reference sequence). Trimming took off 3 bases at V and 6 bases at J, with 9 bases between the two ends.

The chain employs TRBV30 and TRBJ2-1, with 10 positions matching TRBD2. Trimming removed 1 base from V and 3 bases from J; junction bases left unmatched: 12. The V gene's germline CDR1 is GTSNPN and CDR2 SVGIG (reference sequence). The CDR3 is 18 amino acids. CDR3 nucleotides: TGTGCCTGGAGTGATCGGGCTAGCGGGAGATACAACTACAATGAGCAGTTCTTC. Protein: CAWSDRASGRYNYNEQFF.

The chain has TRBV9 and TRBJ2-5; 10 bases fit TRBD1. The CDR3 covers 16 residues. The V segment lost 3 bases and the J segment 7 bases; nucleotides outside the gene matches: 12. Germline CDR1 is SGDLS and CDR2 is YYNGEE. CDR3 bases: TGTGCCAGCAGCGAGGGACAGGGGTCCTTGATGGGGACCCAGTACTTC. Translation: CASSEGQGSLMGTQYF.

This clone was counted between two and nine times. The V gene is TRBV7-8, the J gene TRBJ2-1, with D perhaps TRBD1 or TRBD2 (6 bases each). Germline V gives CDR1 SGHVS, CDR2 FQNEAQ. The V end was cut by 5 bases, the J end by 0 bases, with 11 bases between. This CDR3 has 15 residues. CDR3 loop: CASSPGGDSYNEQFF. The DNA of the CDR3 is TGTGCCAGCAGCCCCGGGGGCGACTCCTACAATGAGCAGTTCTTC.

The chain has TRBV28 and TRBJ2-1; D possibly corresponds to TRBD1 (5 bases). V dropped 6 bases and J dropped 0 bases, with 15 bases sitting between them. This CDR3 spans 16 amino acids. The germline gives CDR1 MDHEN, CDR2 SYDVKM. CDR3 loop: CASSADSTISYNEQFF. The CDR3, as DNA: TGTGCCAGCAGCGCCGACAGCACCATCTCCTACAATGAGCAGTTCTTC.

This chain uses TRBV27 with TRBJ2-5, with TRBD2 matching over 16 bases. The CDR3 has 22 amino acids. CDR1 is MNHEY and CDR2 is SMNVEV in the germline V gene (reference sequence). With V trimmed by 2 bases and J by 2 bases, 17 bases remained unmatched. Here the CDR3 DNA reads TGTGCCAGCAGTTTAACCCCCGGTATACCGGGACTAGCGGGGGGGGGACAAGAGACCCAGTACTTC. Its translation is CASSLTPGIPGLAGGGQETQYF.

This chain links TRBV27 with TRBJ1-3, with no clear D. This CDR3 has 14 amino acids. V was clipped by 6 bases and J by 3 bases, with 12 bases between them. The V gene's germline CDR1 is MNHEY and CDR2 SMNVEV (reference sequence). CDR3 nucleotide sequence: TGTGCCAGCAGCCAGGAGCTACATGGAAACACCATATATTTT. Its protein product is CASSQELHGNTIYF.

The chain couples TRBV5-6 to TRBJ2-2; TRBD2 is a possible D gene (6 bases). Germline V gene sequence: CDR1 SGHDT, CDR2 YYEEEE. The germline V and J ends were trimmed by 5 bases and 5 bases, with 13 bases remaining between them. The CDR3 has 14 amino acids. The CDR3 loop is CASREVGRTGELFF. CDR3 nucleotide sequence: TGTGCCAGCAGAGAGGTAGGGAGGACCGGGGAGCTGTTTTTT.

This CDR3 is CAWSKPHRVNTEAFF. CDR3 sequence (DNA): TGTGCCTGGAGTAAACCCCACAGGGTGAACACTGAAGCTTTCTTT. The V gene is TRBV30, the J gene TRBJ1-1; the D gene is possibly TRBD1 (6 bases). The CDR3 extends over 15 amino acids. Germline V lookup: CDR1 GTSNPN, CDR2 SVGIG (reference sequence). V gave up 2 bases and J gave up 0 bases, with 13 bases separating them.

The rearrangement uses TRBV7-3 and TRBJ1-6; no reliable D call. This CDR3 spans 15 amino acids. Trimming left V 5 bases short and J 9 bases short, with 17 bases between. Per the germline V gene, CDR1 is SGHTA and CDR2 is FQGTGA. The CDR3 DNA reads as TGTGCCAGCAGCCCCTCGGGAGGGCAGGCTTCACCCCTCCACTTT. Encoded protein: CASSPSGGQASPLHF.

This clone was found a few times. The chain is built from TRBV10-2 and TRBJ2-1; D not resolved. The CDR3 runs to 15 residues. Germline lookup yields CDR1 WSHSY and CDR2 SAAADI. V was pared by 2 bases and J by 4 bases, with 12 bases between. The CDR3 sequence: CASSERSAVYNEQFF. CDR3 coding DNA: TGCGCCAGCAGTGAGAGGAGCGCGGTTTACAATGAGCAGTTCTTC.

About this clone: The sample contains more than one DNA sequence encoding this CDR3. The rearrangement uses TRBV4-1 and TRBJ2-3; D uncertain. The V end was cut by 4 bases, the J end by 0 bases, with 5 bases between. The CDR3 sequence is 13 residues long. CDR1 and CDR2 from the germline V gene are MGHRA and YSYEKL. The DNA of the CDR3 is TGCGCCAGCAGCCCACCTAGCACAGATACGCAGTATTTT. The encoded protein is CASSPPSTDTQYF.

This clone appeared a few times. As DNA, the CDR3 is TGTGCCAGCAGTTGGGTAGGGGTGAATCAGCCCCAGCATTTT. Protein: CASSWVGVNQPQHF. J is TRBJ1-5 and V is TRBV28, with D maybe TRBD1 (5 bases). V lost 4 bases and J lost 4, with 11 bases in between. The CDR3 totals 14 residues. In germline, CDR1 is MDHEN, CDR2 SYDVKM.

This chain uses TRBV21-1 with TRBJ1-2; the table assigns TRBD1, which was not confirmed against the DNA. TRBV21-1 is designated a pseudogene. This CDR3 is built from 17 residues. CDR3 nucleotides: TGTGCCAGCAGCAAAGCCGTACACGTTCTCTTCAACTATGGCTACACCTTC. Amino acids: CASSKAVHVLFNYGYTF.

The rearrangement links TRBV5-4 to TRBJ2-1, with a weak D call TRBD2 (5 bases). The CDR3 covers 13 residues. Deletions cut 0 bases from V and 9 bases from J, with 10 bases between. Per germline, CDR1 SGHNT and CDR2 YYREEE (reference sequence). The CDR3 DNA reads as TGTGCCAGCAGCTTGGTTAGTCGGGGTGAGCAGTTCTTC. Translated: CASSLVSRGEQFF.

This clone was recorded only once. CDR3 nucleotide sequence: TGTGCCAGCAGCTTAGCGCGTCCGGGACTAGCGGGGGGAGATACGCAGTATTTT. This encodes CASSLARPGLAGGDTQYF. The genes are TRBV7-2 and TRBJ2-3, with 15 bases lining up with TRBD2. This CDR3 is 18 amino acids long. The V and J ends lost 0 bases and 5 bases, in that order; junction bases with no gene match: 6. CDR1 SGHTA and CDR2 FQGNSA come from the germline V gene.

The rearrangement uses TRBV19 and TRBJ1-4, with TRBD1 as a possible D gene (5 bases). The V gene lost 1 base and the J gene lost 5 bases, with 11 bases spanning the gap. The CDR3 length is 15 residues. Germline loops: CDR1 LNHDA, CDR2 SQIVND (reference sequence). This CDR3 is CASSIGGGANEKLFF. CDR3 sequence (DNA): TGTGCCAGTAGTATAGGGGGTGGGGCCAATGAAAAACTGTTTTTT.

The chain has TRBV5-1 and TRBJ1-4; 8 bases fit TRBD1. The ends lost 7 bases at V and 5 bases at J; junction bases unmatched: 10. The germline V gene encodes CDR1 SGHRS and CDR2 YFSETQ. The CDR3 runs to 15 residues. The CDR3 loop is CASAPGGIQNEKLFF. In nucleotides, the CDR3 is TGCGCCAGCGCCCCAGGGGGCATTCAAAATGAAAAACTGTTTTTT.

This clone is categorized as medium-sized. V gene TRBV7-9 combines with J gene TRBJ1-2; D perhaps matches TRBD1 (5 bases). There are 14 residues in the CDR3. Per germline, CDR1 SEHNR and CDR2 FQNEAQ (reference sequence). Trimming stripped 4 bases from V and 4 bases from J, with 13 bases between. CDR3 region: CASSSSTVSYGYTF. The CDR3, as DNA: TGTGCCAGCAGCTCGTCGACAGTGAGCTATGGCTACACCTTC. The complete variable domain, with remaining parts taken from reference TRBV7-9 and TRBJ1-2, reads DTGVSQNPRHKITKRGQNVTFRCDPISEHNRLYWYRQTLGQGPEFLTYFQNEAQLEKSRLLSDRFSAERPKGSFSTLEIQRTEQGDSAMYLCASSSSTVSYGYTFGSGTRLTVV.

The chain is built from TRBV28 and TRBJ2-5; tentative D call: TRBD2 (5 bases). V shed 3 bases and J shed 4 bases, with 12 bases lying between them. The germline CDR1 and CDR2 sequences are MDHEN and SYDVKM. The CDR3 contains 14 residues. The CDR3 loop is CASSLRVNLETQYF. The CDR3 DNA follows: TGTGCCAGCAGTTTGAGGGTAAACTTAGAGACCCAGTACTTC.

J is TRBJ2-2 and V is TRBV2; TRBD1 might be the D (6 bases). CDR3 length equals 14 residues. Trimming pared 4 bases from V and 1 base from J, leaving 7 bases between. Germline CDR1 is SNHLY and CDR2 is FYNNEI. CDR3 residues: CASSGTVNTGELFF. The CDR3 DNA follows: TGTGCCAGCAGTGGGACAGTGAACACCGGGGAGCTGTTTTTT.

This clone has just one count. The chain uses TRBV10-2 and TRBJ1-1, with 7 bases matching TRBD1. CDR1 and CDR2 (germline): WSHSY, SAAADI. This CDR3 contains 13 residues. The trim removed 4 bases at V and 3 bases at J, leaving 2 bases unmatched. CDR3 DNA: TGCGCCAGCAGTGGCAGGGGGGACACTGAAGCTTTCTTT. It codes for CASSGRGDTEAFF.

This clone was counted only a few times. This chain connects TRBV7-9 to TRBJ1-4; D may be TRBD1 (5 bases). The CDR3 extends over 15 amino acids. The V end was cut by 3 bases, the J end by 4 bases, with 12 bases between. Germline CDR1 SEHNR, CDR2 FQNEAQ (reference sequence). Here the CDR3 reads CASSFLQDLNEKLFF. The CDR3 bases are TGTGCCAGCAGCTTCTTACAGGATCTTAATGAAAAACTGTTTTTT.

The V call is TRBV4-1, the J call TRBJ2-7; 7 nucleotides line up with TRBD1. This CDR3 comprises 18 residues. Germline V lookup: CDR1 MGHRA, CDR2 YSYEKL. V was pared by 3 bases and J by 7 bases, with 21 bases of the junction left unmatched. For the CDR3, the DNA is TGCGCCAGCAGCCAGGCTCGACAGCAGGGGGACCCCTCCTGTGAGCAGTACTTC. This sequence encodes CASSQARQQGDPSCEQYF.